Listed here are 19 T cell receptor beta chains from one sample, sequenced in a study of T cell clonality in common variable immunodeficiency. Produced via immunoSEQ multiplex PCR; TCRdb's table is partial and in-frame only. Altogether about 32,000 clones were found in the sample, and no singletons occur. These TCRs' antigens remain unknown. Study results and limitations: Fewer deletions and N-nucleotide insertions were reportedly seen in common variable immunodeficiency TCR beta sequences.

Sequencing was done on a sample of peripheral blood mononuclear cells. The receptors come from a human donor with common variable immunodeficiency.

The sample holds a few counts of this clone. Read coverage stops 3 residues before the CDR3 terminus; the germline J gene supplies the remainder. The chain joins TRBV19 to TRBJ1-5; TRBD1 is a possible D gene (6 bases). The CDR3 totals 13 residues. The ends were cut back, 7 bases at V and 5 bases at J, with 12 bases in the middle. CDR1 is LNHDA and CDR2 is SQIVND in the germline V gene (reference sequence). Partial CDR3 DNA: TGTGCCAGTACCAGCTGGGGGCATCAGCCC. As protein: CASTSWGHQP. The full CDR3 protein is CASTSWGHQPQHF.

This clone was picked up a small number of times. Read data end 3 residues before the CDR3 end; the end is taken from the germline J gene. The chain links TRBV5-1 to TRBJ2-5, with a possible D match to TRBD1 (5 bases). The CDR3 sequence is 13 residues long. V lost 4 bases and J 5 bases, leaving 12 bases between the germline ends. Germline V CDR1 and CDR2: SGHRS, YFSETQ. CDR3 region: CASSRAGPETQYF. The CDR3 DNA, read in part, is TGCGCCAGCAGCCGGGCAGGGCCGGAGACC.

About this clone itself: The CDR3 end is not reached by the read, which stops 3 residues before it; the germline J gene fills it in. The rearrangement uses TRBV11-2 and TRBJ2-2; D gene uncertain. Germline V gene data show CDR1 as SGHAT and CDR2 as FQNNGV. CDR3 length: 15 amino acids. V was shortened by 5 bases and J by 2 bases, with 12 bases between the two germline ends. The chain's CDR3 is CASSPHYSNTGELFF. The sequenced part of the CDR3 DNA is TGTGCCAGCAGCCCACACTACTCTAACACCGGGGAG.

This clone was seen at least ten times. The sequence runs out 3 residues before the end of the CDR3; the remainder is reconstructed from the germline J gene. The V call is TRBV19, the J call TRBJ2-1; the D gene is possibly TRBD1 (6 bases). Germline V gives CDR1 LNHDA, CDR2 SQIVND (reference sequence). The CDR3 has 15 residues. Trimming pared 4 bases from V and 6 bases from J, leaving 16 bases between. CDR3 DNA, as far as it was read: TGTGCCAGTAGTAGCACCGGGACAATGGGCAATGAG. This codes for CASSSTGTMGNE. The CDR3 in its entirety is CASSSTGTMGNEQFF.

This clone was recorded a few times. CDR3: CSAIPGFPSSYNEQFF. CDR3 DNA, as far as it was read: TGCAGTGCTATCCCAGGTTTTCCGAGCTCCTACAATGAG. The chain carries TRBV20-1 and TRBJ2-1; D remains ambiguous. With the read ending 3 residues before the CDR3 end, the germline J gene is used to fill in that end. The CDR3 length is 16 residues. Germline-derived CDR1 and CDR2 are DFQATT and SNEGSKA (reference sequence). V lost 4 bases and J lost 0, with 16 bases in between.

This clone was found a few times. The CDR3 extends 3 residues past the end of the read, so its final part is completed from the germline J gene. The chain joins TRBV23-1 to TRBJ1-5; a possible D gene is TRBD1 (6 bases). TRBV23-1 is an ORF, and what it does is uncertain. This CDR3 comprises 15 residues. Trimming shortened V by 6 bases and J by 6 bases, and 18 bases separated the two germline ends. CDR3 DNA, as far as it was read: TGCGCCAGCAGCCGGGTCGGACAGTTCGCTCAGCCC. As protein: CASSRVGQFAQP. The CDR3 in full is CASSRVGQFAQPQHF.

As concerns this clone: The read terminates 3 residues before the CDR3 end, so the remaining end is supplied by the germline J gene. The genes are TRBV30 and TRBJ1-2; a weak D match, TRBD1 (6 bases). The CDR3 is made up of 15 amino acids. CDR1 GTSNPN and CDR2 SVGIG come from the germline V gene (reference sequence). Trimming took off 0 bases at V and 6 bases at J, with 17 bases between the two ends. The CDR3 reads CAWSVGVGGADGYTF. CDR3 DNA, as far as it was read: TGTGCCTGGAGTGTAGGGGTGGGGGGGGCTGATGGC.

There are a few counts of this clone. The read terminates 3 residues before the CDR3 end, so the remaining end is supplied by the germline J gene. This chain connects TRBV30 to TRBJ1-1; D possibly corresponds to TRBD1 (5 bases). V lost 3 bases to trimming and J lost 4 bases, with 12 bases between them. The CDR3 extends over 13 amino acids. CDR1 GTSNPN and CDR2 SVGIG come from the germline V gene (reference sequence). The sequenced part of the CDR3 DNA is TGTGCCTGGAGAGGGGCCGGCGGCACTGAA. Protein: CAWRGAGGTE. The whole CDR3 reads CAWRGAGGTEAFF.

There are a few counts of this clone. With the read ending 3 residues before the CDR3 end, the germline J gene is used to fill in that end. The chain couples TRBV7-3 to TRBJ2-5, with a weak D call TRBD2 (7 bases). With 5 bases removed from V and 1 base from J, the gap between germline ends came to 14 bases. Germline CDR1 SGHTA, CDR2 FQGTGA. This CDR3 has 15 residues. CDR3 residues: CASSPLGGAQETQYF. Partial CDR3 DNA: TGTGCCAGCAGCCCGCTGGGGGGGGCCCAAGAGACC.

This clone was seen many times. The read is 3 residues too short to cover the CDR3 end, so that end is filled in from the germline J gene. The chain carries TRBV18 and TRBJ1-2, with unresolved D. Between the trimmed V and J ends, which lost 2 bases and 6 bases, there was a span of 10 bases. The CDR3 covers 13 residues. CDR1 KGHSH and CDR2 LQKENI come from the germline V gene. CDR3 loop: CASSPTILDGYTF. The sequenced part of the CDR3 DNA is TGTGCCAGCTCACCAACAATTCTGGATGGC. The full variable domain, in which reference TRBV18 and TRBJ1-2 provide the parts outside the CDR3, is NAGVMQNPRHLVRRRGQEARLRCSPMKGHSHVYWYRQLPEEGLKFMVYLQKENIIDESGMPKERFSAEFPKEGPSILRIQQVVRGDSAAYFCASSPTILDGYTFGSGTRLTVV.

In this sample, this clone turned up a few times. CDR3 bases read: TGTGCCAGCAGCTCCACTCCTTTAGCGGCAGATACG. This gives the protein CASSSTPLAADT. The entire CDR3 reads CASSSTPLAADTQYF. The rearrangement links TRBV7-6 to TRBJ2-3; D might be TRBD2 (6 bases). The CDR3 end is not reached by the read, which stops 3 residues before it; the germline J gene fills it in. This CDR3 has 15 amino acids. CDR1 SGHVS and CDR2 FNYEAQ come from the germline V gene. V lost 4 bases and J lost 4, with 15 bases in between.

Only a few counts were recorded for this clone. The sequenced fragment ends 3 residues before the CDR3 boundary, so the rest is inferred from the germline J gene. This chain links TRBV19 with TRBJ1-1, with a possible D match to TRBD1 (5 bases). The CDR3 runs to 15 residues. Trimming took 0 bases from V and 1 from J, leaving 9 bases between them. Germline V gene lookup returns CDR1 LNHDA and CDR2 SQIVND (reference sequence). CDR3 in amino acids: CASSIEGDTNTEAFF. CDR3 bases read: TGTGCCAGTAGTATAGAAGGGGATACGAACACTGAA. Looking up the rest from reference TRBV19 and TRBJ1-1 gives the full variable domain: DGGITQSPKYLFRKEGQNVTLSCEQNLNHDAMYWYRQDPGQGLRLIYYSQIVNDFQKGDIAEGYSVSREKKESFPLTVTSAQKNPTAFYLCASSIEGDTNTEAFFGQGTRLTVV.

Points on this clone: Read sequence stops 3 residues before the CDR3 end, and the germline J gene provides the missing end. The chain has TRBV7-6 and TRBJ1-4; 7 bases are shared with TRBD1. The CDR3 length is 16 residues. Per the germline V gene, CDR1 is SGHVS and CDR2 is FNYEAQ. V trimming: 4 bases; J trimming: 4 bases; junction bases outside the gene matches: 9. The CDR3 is CASSSLPGQLNEKLFF. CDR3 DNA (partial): TGTGCCAGCAGCTCTCTCCCGGGACAGCTTAATGAAAAA.

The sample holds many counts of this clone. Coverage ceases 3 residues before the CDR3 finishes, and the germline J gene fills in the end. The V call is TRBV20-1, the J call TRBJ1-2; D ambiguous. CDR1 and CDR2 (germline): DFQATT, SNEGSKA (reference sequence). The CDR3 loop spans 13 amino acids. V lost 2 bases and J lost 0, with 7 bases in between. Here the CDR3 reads CSARSQANYGYTF. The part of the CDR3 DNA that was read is TGCAGTGCTAGATCCCAGGCTAACTATGGC.

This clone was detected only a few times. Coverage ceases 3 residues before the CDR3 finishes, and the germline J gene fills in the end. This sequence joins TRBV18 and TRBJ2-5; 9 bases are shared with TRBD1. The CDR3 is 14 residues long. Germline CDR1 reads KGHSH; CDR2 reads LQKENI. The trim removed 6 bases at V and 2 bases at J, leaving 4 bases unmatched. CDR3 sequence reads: CASSPTGGQETQYF. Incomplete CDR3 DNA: TGTGCCAGCTCGCCGACAGGGGGACAAGAGACC.

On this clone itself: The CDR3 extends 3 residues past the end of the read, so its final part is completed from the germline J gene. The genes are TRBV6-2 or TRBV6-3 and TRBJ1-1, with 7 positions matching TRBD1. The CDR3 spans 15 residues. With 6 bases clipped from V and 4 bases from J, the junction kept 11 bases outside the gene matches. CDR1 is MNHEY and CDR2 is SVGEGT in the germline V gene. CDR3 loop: CASSLRQGGGTEAFF. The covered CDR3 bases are TGTGCCAGCAGCTTACGACAGGGAGGCGGCACTGAA.

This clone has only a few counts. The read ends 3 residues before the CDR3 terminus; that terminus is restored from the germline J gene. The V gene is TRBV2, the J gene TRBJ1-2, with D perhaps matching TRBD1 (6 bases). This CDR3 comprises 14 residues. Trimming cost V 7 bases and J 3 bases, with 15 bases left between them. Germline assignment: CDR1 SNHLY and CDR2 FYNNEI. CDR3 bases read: TGTGCCAGCACGCCGGCAGAGGGGGACTATGGC. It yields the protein CASTPAEGDYG. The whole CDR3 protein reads CASTPAEGDYGYTF.

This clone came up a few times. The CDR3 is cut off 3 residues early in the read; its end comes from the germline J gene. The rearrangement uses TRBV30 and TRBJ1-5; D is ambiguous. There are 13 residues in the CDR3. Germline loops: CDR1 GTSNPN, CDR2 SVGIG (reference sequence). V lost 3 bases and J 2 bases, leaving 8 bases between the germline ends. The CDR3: CAWRPGGNQPQHF. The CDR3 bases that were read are TGTGCCTGGAGACCCGGGGGCAATCAGCCC.

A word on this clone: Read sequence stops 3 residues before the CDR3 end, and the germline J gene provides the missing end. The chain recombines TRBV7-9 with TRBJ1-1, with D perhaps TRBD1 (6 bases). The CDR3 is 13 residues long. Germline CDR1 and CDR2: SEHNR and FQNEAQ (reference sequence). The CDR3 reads CASSSGDMGAAFF. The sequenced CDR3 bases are TGTGCCAGCAGCTCTGGGGACATGGGAGCA.